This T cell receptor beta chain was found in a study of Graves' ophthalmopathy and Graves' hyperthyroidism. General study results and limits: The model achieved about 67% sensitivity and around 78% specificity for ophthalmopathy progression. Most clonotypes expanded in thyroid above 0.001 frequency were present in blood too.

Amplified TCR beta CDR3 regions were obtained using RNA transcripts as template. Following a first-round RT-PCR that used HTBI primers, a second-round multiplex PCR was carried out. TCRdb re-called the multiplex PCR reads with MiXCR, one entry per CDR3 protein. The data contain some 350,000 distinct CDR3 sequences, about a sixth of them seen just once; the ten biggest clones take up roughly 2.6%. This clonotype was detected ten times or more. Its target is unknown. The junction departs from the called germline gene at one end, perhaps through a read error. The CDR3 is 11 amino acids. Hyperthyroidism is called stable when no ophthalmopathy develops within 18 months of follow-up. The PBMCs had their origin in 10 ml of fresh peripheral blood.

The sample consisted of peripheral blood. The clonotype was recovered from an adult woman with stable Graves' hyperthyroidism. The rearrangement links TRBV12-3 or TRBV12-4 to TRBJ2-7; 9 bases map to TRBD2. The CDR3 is CASSSSGRIDF. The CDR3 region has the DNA TGTGCCAGCAGCAGTAGCGGGAGAATAGACTTC.